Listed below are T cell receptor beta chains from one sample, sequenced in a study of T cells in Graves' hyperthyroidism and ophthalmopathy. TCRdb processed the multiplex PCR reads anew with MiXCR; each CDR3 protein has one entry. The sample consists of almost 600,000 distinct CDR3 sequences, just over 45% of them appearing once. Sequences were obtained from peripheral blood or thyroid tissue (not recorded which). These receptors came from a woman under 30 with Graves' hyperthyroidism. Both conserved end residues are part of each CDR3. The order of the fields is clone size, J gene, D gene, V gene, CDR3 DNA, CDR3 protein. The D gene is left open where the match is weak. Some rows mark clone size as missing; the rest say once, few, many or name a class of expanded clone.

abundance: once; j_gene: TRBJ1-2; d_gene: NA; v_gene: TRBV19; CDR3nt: TGCGCCAGTACAGGTCTTAACTATGGCTACACCTTC; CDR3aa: CASTGLNYGYTF
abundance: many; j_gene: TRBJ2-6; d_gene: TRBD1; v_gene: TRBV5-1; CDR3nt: TGCGCCAGCAGCTACTTATCGGGACAGGCTTTCTCTGGGGCCAACGTCCTGACTTTC; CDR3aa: CASSYLSGQAFSGANVLTF
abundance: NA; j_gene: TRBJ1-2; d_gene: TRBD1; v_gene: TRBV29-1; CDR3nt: TGCAGCGTTGCGGGACAGGGTGGGGACTACACCTTC; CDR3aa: CSVAGQGGDYTF
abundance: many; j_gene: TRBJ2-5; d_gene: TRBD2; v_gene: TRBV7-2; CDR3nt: TGTGCCAGCAGAGCGGGAGTGGAAGAGACCCAGTACTTC; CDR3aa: CASRAGVEETQYF
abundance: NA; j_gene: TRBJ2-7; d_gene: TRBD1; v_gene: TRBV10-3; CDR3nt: TGTGCCATCCTCAGCCGCCGGACAGGAGCGTACGAGCAGTACTTC; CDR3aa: CAILSRRTGAYEQYF
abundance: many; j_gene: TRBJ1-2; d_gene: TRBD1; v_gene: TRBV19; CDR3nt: TGTGCCAGTAGTGTGGACAGGGGGTTACGTGGCTACACCTTC; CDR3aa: CASSVDRGLRGYTF
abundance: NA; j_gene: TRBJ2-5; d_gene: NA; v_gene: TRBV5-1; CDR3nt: TGCGCCAGCAGCTTGGGGACAGCGAGAGAGACCCAGTACTTC; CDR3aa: CASSLGTARETQYF
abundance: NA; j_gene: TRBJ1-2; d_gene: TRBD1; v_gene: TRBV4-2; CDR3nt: TGTGCCAGCAGCCAAGACGGGGGACAGGGGGCGGGGTATGGCTACACCTTC; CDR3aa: CASSQDGGQGAGYGYTF
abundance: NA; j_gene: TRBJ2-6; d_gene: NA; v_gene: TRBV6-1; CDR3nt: TGTGCCAGCAGCCAAGGGGCCGGGAACACTGAAGCTTTC; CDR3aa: CASSQGAGNTEAF
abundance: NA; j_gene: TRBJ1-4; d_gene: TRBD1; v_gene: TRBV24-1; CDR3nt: TGTGCCACCAGTGATGCGGGACAGGGAATAGAAAAACTGTTTTTT; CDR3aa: CATSDAGQGIEKLFF
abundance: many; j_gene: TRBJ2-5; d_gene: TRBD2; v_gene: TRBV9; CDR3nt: TGTGCCAGCAGCGCCTCTCCGGGACTAGCGGGAGAGACCCAGTACTTC; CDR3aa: CASSASPGLAGETQYF
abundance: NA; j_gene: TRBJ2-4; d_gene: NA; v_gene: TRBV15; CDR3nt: TGTGCCACCAGCACCACGGGGAACATTCAGTACTTC; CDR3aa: CATSTTGNIQYF
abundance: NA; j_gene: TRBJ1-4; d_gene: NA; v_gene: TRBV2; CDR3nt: TGTGCCAGCAGAGCCGGGTCAGGGACGCTTGAAAAACTGTTTTTT; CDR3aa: CASRAGSGTLEKLFF
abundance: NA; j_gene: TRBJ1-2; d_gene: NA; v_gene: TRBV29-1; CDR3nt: TGCAGGCCAAGTGAAACCTATGGCTACACCTTC; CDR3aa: CRPSETYGYTF
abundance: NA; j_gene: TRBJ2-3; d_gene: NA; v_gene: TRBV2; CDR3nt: TGTGCCAGCAGTGTAAGGTTGAACTGCCCAAACACAGATACGCAGTATTTT; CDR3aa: CASSVRLNCPNTDTQYF
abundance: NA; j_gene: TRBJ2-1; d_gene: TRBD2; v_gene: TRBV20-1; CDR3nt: TGCAGTGCTAGGCAGCGGGGCTCCTACAATGAGCAGTTCTTC; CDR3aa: CSARQRGSYNEQFF
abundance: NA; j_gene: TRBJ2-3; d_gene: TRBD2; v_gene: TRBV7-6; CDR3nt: TGTGCCAGCAGGGAGCGGGAGGGCCGAAATACGCAGTATTTT; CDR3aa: CASREREGRNTQYF
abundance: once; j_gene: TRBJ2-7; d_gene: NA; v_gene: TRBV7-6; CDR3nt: TGTGCCAGCAGCAGGGGGGCGAGTGAGCAGTACTTC; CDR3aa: CASSRGASEQYF
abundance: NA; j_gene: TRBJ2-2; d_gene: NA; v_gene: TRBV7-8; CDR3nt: TGTGCCAGCAAAACCAGGGCCGGGGAGCTGTTTTTT; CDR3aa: CASKTRAGELFF
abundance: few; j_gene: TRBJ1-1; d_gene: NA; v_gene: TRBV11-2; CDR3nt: TGTGCCAGCAGCTTATGGAGGGAACCTGAAGCTTTCTTT; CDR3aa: CASSLWREPEAFF
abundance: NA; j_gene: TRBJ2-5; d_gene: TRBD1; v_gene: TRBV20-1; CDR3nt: TGCAGTGCTAGAGGACAGGGCAGAGAGACCCAGTACTTC; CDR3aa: CSARGQGRETQYF
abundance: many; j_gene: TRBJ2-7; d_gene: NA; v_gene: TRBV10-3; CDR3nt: TGTGCCATCAGTAGCTTAGAAGGCGAGCAGTACTTC; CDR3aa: CAISSLEGEQYF
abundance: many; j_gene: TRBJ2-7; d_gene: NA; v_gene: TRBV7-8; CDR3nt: TGTGCCAGCAGATCCGGGACCACAAACTACGAGCAGTACTTC; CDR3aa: CASRSGTTNYEQYF
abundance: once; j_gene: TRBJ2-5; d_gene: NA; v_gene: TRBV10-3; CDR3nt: TGTGCCATCGGACGAGAGACCCAGTACTTC; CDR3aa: CAIGRETQYF
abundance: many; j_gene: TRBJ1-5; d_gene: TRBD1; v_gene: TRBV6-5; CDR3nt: TGTGCCAGCAGTTACTCGATCCAGGGGGGTCAGCCCCAGCATTTT; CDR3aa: CASSYSIQGGQPQHF
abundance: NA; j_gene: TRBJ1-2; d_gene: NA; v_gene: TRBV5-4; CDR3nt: TGTGCCAGCAGCTTGTCAGGGAACTATGGCCACACCTTC; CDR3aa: CASSLSGNYGHTF
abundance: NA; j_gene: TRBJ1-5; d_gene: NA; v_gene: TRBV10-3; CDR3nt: TGTGGTACTAGCGGGAGTTTGAGCCAGCCCCAGCATTTT; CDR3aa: CGTSGSLSQPQHF
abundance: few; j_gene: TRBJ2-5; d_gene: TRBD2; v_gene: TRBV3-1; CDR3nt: TGTGCCAGCAGCCAAGCGGCGGGGGTGGGGTACCAAGAGACCCAGTACTTC; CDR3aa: CASSQAAGVGYQETQYF
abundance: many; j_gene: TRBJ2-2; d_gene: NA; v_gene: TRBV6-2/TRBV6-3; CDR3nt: TGTGCCAGCAGTTACGTAGGGGAGCTGTTTTTT; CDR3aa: CASSYVGELFF
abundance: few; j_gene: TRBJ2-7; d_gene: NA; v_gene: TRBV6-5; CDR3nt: TGTGCCAGCAGTTCCCCGGGACGGACGACATACGAGCAGTACTTC; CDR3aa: CASSSPGRTTYEQYF
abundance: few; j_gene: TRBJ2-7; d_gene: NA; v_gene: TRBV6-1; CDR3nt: TGTGCCAGCAGTGGGGAATGGGGGGCCCCCTACGAGCAGTACTTC; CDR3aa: CASSGEWGAPYEQYF
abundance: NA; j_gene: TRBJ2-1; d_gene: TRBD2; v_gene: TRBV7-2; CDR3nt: TGTGCCAGCAGCTGGAATCCACAGGGCGGGAGGGATCCTGAGCAGTTCTTC; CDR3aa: CASSWNPQGGRDPEQFF
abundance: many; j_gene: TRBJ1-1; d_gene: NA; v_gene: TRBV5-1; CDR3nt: TGCGCCAGCAGCTTGGGGGTTTCTGAAGCTTTCTTT; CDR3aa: CASSLGVSEAFF
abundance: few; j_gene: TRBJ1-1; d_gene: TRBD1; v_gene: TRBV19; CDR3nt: TGTGCCAGTAGGGGCGGGTTGGGACAGGGTACGAACACTGAAGCTTTCTTT; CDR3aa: CASRGGLGQGTNTEAFF
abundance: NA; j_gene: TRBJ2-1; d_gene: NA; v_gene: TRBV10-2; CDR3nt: TGTGCCAGCATGGGGGGATCCTACAATGAGCAGTTCTTC; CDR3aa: CASMGGSYNEQFF
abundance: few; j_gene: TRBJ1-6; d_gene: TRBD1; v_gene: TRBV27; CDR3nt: TGTGCCAGCAGTTTAAAAGGACCGACAGGGAAGTATAATTCACCCCTCCACTTT; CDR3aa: CASSLKGPTGKYNSPLHF
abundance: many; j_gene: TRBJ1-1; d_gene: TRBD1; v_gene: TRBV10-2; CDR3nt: TGCGCCAGCAATCCCGGGACAGGGTACACTGAAGCTTTCTTT; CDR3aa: CASNPGTGYTEAFF
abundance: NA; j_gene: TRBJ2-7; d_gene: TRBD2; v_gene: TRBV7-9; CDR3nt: TGTGCCAGCAGCCAATCGGGACTAGCTCCCCGCCCGGTCCACGAGCAGTACTTC; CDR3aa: CASSQSGLAPRPVHEQYF
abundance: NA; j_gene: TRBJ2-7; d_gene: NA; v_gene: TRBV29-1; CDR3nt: TGCAGTGAAGGAGGCGGGTACGAGCAGTACTTC; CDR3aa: CSEGGGYEQYF
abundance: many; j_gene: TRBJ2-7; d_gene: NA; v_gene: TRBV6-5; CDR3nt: TGTGCCAGCAGACCTCCGGGACGAGCCTACGAGCAGTACTTC; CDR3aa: CASRPPGRAYEQYF
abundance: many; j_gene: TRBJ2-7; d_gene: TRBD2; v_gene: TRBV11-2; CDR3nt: TGTGCCAGCAGCTTAGGCTGGGGGGGCTACGAGCAGTACTTC; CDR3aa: CASSLGWGGYEQYF
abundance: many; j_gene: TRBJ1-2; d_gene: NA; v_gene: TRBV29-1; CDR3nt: TGCAGCGTTGAAATGGGTTCTAATGGCTACACCTTC; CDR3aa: CSVEMGSNGYTF
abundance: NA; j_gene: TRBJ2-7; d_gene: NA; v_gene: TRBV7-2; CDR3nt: TGTGCCAGCAGCGAGCAGGGGGCGCGGGAGGAGCAGTACTTC; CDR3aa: CASSEQGAREEQYF
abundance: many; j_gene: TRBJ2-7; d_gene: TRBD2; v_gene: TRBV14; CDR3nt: TGTGCCAGCAGCCAAGATCAAGCGGGAGATTACGAGCAGTACTTC; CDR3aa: CASSQDQAGDYEQYF
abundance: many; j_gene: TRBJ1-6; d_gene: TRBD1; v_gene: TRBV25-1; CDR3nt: TGTGCCAGCAGTGAAGGCGGAGACAGGGGGAAGTGGAATTCACCCCTCCACTTT; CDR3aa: CASSEGGDRGKWNSPLHF
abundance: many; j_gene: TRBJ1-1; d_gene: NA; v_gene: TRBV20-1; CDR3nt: TGCAGTGCTAGAGATAGCGGGCTGAACACTGAAGCTTTCTTT; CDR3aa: CSARDSGLNTEAFF
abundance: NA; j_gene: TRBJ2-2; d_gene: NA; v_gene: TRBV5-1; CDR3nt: TGCGCCAGCAGCTTGGGCAGGAGGGAGCGGGAGCTGTTTTTT; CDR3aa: CASSLGRRERELFF
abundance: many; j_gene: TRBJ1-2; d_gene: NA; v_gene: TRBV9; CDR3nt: TGTGCCAGCAACCTGGGCGAGAACTATGGCTACACCTTC; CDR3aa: CASNLGENYGYTF
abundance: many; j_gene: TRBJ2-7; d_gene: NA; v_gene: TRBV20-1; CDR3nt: TGCAGTGCTAGAGCGAGGACTCCCACATTCTACGAGCAGTACTTC; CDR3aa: CSARARTPTFYEQYF
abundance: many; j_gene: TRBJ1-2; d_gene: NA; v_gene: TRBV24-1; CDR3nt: TGTGCCACCAGTGACCCACCACGCTATGGCTACACCTTC; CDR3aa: CATSDPPRYGYTF
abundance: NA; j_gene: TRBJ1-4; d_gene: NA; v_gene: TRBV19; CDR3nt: TGTGCCAGTGGTACACCTGCAACTAATGAAAAACTGTTTTTT; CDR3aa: CASGTPATNEKLFF
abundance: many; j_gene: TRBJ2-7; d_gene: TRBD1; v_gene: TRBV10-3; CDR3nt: TGTGCCATCAGTGACCGAGACAGGGGGCCCGAGCAGTACTTC; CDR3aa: CAISDRDRGPEQYF